This T cell receptor (beta chain) came from a study of cytomegalovirus exposure and HLA in healthy donors. Points from the study as a whole: Common viral pathogens seemed, in a later analysis, to connect with several of the most significant clusters.

The study sampled nominally healthy donors, though unrecorded immune exposures were likely. This clone was seen just once. Antigen: not known. The PCR was carried out with 60 Vbeta primers and 13 Jbeta primers. Sequencing was performed with immunoSEQ multiplex PCR; in TCRdb, only in-frame clones are kept and a portion is missing. The table shows roughly 290,000 clones, with around 90% occurring only once. The length of the CDR3 is 12 residues. Between the trimmed V and J ends, which lost 4 bases and 8 bases, there was a span of 8 bases. Germline values: CDR1 SGHNT, CDR2 YENEEA. This rearrangement joins TRBV11-3 to TRBJ1-4; D is uncertain. The clonotype was recovered from a woman between 18 and 30 years old in good health and CMV-seronegative. The sequencing sample was made of PBMCs. In nucleotides, the CDR3 is TGTGCCAGCAGCTCCACCCGGGAAAAACTGTTTTTT. Its protein product is CASSSTREKLFF. The full variable domain, its missing parts supplied by reference TRBV11-3 and TRBJ1-4, is EAGVVQSPRYKIIEKKQPVAFWCNPISGHNTLYWYLQNLGQGPELLIRYENEEAVDDSQLPKDRFSAERLKGVDSTLKIQPAELGDSAVYLCASSSTREKLFFGSGTQLSVL.